These 20 T cell receptor beta chains share one sample of origin, sequenced in a study of blood T cell repertoires in COVID-19. Method: immunoSEQ multiplex PCR; TCRdb's copy keeps in-frame clones and lacks some. The profile covers roughly 500,000 clones, with approximately 83% appearing a single time and 3% to 3.5% taken by the ten largest. Material: peripheral blood. Every receptor here comes from a human donor in a cohort sampled during active COVID-19.

CDR3 DNA: TGTGCCAGCAGCTGGGCGACTAGTGGAGGGGAGCTGTTTTTT. Its translation: CASSWATSGGELFF. This chain links TRBV5-4 with TRBJ2-2, with a tentative D call TRBD2 (6 bases). Trimming cost V 3 bases and J 8 bases, with 14 bases left between them. The CDR3 length is 14 residues. In germline, CDR1 is SGHNT, CDR2 YYREEE (reference sequence).

CDR3 loop: CASRKDRGGYEQYF. Here the CDR3 DNA reads TGTGCCAGCAGAAAGGACAGGGGAGGCTACGAGCAGTACTTC. V gene TRBV28 combines with J gene TRBJ2-7; 9 bases agree with TRBD1. Trimming cost V 6 bases and J 3 bases; bases outside gene matches: 6. The CDR3 consists of 14 residues. Germline V lookup: CDR1 MDHEN, CDR2 SYDVKM.

The chain combines TRBV11-2 with TRBJ2-3, with D tentatively TRBD2 (6 bases). Germline CDR1 reads SGHAT; CDR2 reads FQNNGV. This CDR3 is built from 15 residues. V was shortened by 2 bases and J by 0 bases, with 9 bases between the two germline ends. The CDR3 DNA follows: TGTGCCAGCAGCTTATGGGGACTGAGCACAGATACGCAGTATTTT. Its protein product is CASSLWGLSTDTQYF.

The V gene is TRBV6-5, the J gene TRBJ1-5; D is uncertain. The germline V gene has CDR1 MNHEY and CDR2 SVGAGI. V was cut by 4 bases and J by 6 bases, with 13 bases left in between. The length of the CDR3 is 14 residues. In DNA, the CDR3 is TGTGCCAGCAGTTCCAGACAAAGGTCTCAGCCCCAGCATTTT. It codes for CASSSRQRSQPQHF.

The chain links TRBV28 to TRBJ2-2, with 10 bases matching TRBD1. Trimming removed 3 bases from V and 4 bases from J; junction bases left unmatched: 8. The V gene's germline CDR1 is MDHEN and CDR2 SYDVKM. The CDR3 covers 17 residues. The CDR3 sequence: CASSFPRGTGATGELFF. DNA of the CDR3: TGTGCCAGCAGTTTCCCCCGCGGGACAGGGGCCACCGGGGAGCTGTTTTTT. The full variable domain, completed using reference TRBV28 and TRBJ2-2, is DVKVTQSSRYLVKRTGEKVFLECVQDMDHENMFWYRQDPGLGLRLIYFSYDVKMKEKGDIPEGYSVSREKKERFSLILESASTNQTSMYLCASSFPRGTGATGELFFGEGSRLTVL.

This clone was counted a few times. The rearrangement links TRBV27 to TRBJ1-1; maybe TRBD1 (6 bases). Germline V gives CDR1 MNHEY, CDR2 SMNVEV (reference sequence). The CDR3 sequence is 17 residues long. The V gene lost 5 bases and the J gene lost 2 bases, with 21 bases spanning the gap. CDR3 amino acids: CASSTLQGSRSNTEAFF. The CDR3 nucleotides read TGTGCCAGCAGTACTCTACAGGGCAGCAGGTCTAACACTGAAGCTTTCTTT.

The sample holds one count of this clone. The genes are TRBV6-4 and TRBJ1-5; tentatively, D is TRBD1 (5 bases). V gave up 6 bases and J gave up 0 bases, with 12 bases separating them. Germline CDR1 reads MRHNA; CDR2 reads SNTAGT. This CDR3 spans 15 amino acids. For the CDR3, the DNA is TGTGCCAGCAGGCGAACAGGCGATAGCAATCAGCCCCAGCATTTT. This encodes CASRRTGDSNQPQHF.

The chain has TRBV2 and TRBJ2-1; 9 bases are a match to TRBD2. This CDR3 has 14 amino acids. Trimming at V came to 6 bases and at J to 8 bases, leaving 8 bases not matched to a gene. The germline CDR1 and CDR2 sequences are SNHLY and FYNNEI. CDR3 DNA sequence: TGTGCCAGCAGGGGGGCTAGCGGGATCTATGAGCAGTTCTTC. It is translated as CASRGASGIYEQFF.

The V call is TRBV5-1, the J call TRBJ2-7; the D is unclear. V was shortened by 5 bases and J by 0 bases, with 9 bases between the two germline ends. The CDR3 runs to 13 residues. Germline V gene sequence: CDR1 SGHRS, CDR2 YFSETQ. This chain's CDR3 is CASRSLISYEQYF. CDR3 DNA sequence: TGCGCCAGCAGAAGCCTTATCTCCTACGAGCAGTACTTC.

The chain carries TRBV9 and TRBJ1-4; 7 positions match TRBD1. The CDR3 spans 15 residues. Trimming cost V 4 bases and J 4 bases; bases outside gene matches: 7. Germline V CDR1 and CDR2: SGDLS, YYNGEE. The CDR3 DNA follows: TGTGCCAGCAGCTCGACAGGGAGCGGTAATGAAAAACTGTTTTTT. Residues: CASSSTGSGNEKLFF.

The CDR3 sequence: CASSKAGSNEKLFF. Here the CDR3 DNA reads TGCGCCAGCAGTAAGGCGGGATCTAATGAAAAACTGTTTTTT. This chain joins TRBV10-1 and TRBJ1-4; D is undetermined. Trimming shortened V by 5 bases and J by 3 bases, and 10 bases separated the two germline ends. Germline V lookup: CDR1 WNHNN, CDR2 SYGVQD (reference sequence). The CDR3 sequence is 14 residues long.

This chain connects TRBV5-1 to TRBJ2-1, with unresolved D. This CDR3 is 13 amino acids long. The germline V gene encodes CDR1 SGHRS and CDR2 YFSETQ. The V end was cut by 4 bases, the J end by 8 bases, with 13 bases between. The CDR3 nucleotides are TGCGCCAGCAGCGCCCCAGGCGTCGATGAGCAGTTCTTC. Translated, it gives CASSAPGVDEQFF.

The chain links TRBV2 to TRBJ2-7, with TRBD2 identical over 8 bases. With V trimmed by 3 bases and J by 4 bases, 8 bases remained unmatched. The germline V gene encodes CDR1 SNHLY and CDR2 FYNNEI. This CDR3 is 15 amino acids long. CDR3 nucleotides: TGTGCCAGCAGTGACTTTCGGGAGGGCCCGTACGAGCAGTACTTC. Residues: CASSDFREGPYEQYF.

The rearrangement joins TRBV18 to TRBJ1-1; no clear D. The CDR3 is 14 residues long. With 5 bases removed from V and 1 base from J, the gap between germline ends came to 11 bases. CDR1 is KGHSH and CDR2 is LQKENI in the germline V gene. The DNA of the CDR3 is TGTGCCAGCTCAGCCTCGGGTAGGAACACTGAAGCTTTCTTT. Protein product: CASSASGRNTEAFF.

The V gene is TRBV18, the J gene TRBJ1-1; 9 nucleotides agree with TRBD1. Trimming took 3 bases from V and 5 from J; bases not matched to a gene: 7. CDR1 KGHSH and CDR2 LQKENI come from the germline V gene. The CDR3 contains 15 residues. Here the CDR3 DNA reads TGTGCCAGCTCACCCGCGACAGGGGGATATACTGAAGCTTTCTTT. As protein: CASSPATGGYTEAFF.

The chain carries TRBV23-1 and TRBJ2-1; weak D call: TRBD2 (5 bases). TRBV23-1 is designated an ORF whose function remains uncertain. Trimming cost V 3 bases and J 8 bases, with 8 bases left between them. CDR3 length equals 12 residues. In DNA form, the CDR3 reads TGCGCCAGCAGTCACGGAGCGGATGAGCAGTTCTTC. It is translated as CASSHGADEQFF.

The J gene is TRBJ2-5, the V gene TRBV3-1 (or the pseudogene TRBV3-2); 8 bases fit TRBD2. Germline-derived CDR1 and CDR2 are LGHDT and YNNKEL (reference sequence). The ends lost 1 base at V and 9 bases at J; junction bases unmatched: 7. The length of the CDR3 is 14 residues. The CDR3: CASSQVDREGPQYF. CDR3 sequence (DNA): TGTGCCAGCAGCCAAGTTGATCGGGAGGGGCCCCAGTACTTC.

This rearrangement joins TRBV6-6 to TRBJ2-5, with D maybe TRBD2 (5 bases). The CDR3 extends over 15 amino acids. The germline gives CDR1 MNHNY, CDR2 SVGAGI (reference sequence). V was clipped by 5 bases and J by 5 bases, with 18 bases between them. CDR3 nucleotide sequence: TGTGCCAGCAGTGGGAGCTTATCGAGTGGGGAGACCCAGTACTTC. As protein: CASSGSLSSGETQYF.

This sequence joins TRBV30 and TRBJ2-1; TRBD2 matches at 12 bases. The CDR3 runs to 13 residues. Per germline, CDR1 GTSNPN and CDR2 SVGIG (reference sequence). Trimming took 2 bases from V and 10 from J; bases not matched to a gene: 3. The CDR3 sequence: CAWSPSGRAEQFF. The DNA of the CDR3 is TGTGCCTGGAGTCCTAGCGGGAGGGCCGAGCAGTTCTTC.

The J gene is TRBJ1-2, the V gene TRBV5-1; TRBD1 might be the D (6 bases). Germline loops: CDR1 SGHRS, CDR2 YFSETQ. V lost 3 bases to trimming and J lost 8 bases, with 20 bases between them. The CDR3 runs 15 residues. The CDR3 spells CASSSFTQGQGGYTF. The CDR3 DNA reads as TGCGCCAGCAGCTCCTTCACACAGGGCCAGGGGGGCTACACCTTC.